The 22 T cell receptor beta chains given below trace back to one sample, sequenced in a study of blood T cell repertoires in COVID-19. Sequencing used immunoSEQ multiplex PCR; TCRdb keeps in-frame clones, though not all of them. The table has roughly 250,000 clones, around 87% seen once. The source material was PBMCs or T cells enriched from blood (not recorded which). The receptor source for this set is a woman aged 50 to 60 who had recovered from COVID-19.

The genes are TRBV3-1 (or the pseudogene TRBV3-2) and TRBJ2-3; no firm D call. CDR1 and CDR2 (germline): LGHDT, YNNKEL (reference sequence). V was cut by 4 bases and J by 1 base, with 9 bases left in between. The CDR3 loop spans 14 amino acids. This chain's CDR3 is CASSPLSRTDTQYF. The CDR3 nucleotides read TGTGCCAGCAGCCCCCTCTCCCGCACAGATACGCAGTATTTT.

This clone was recorded only once. The chain has TRBV10-3 and TRBJ2-5; the D gene is possibly TRBD2 (5 bases). The germline V and J ends were trimmed by 0 bases and 2 bases, with 7 bases remaining between them. Germline V gives CDR1 ENHRY, CDR2 SYGVKD. The CDR3 runs 14 residues. The CDR3 DNA follows: TGTGCCATCAGTGAGTCTAGGGAGCAAGAGACCCAGTACTTC. Translated: CAISESREQETQYF.

This sequence joins TRBV5-1 and TRBJ1-2; TRBD1 is a possible D gene (6 bases). With 0 bases removed from V and 6 bases from J, the gap between germline ends came to 9 bases. This CDR3 region has 13 residues. Germline-derived CDR1 and CDR2 are SGHRS and YFSETQ. CDR3 in DNA: TGCGCCAGCAGCTTGGGGGGGCGGAATGGCTACACCTTC. Amino acids: CASSLGGRNGYTF.

CDR3 residues: CASSSWTGGTEAFF. The CDR3 DNA reads as TGTGCCAGCAGTTCCTGGACAGGGGGGACTGAAGCTTTCTTT. V and J are TRBV6-2 or TRBV6-3 and TRBJ1-1; 10 nucleotides line up with TRBD1. This CDR3 is 14 amino acids long. CDR1 MNHEY and CDR2 SVGEGT come from the germline V gene. J was trimmed by 5 bases and V by 4 bases; bases with no gene match: 4.

The chain couples TRBV30 to TRBJ2-2; TRBD2 aligns across 8 bases. The CDR3 is made up of 14 amino acids. Trimming at V came to 7 bases and at J to 1 base, leaving 5 bases not matched to a gene. CDR1 GTSNPN and CDR2 SVGIG come from the germline V gene (reference sequence). CDR3 bases: TGTGCCTTCCCAACTAGCGGGAACACCGGGGAGCTGTTTTTT. Amino acid sequence: CAFPTSGNTGELFF. The whole variable domain, remainder taken from reference TRBV30 and TRBJ2-2, is SQTIHQWPATLVQPVGSPLSLECTVEGTSNPNLYWYRQAAGRGLQLLFYSVGIGQISSEVPQNLSASRPQDRQFILSSKKLLLSDSGFYLCAFPTSGNTGELFFGEGSRLTVL.

The chain has TRBV13 and TRBJ2-1; D not resolved. V was pared by 1 base and J by 5 bases, with 9 bases between. Germline CDR1 reads PRHDT; CDR2 reads FYEKMQ (reference sequence). The CDR3 spans 14 residues. The CDR3 bases are TGTGCCAGCAGCTTAGAAGGCGACAACAATGAGCAGTTCTTC. Its translation is CASSLEGDNNEQFF.

The chain has TRBV11-1 and TRBJ1-1, with D hard to call. The germline V gene has CDR1 SGHAT and CDR2 FQDESV (reference sequence). Trimming stripped 5 bases from V and 1 base from J, with 8 bases between. This CDR3 has 13 residues. This CDR3 reads CASSIQPNTEAFF. The CDR3 region has the DNA TGTGCCAGCAGCATACAGCCGAACACTGAAGCTTTCTTT.

The chain is built from TRBV3-1 (or the pseudogene TRBV3-2) and TRBJ2-2; D is unresolved. The CDR3 consists of 14 residues. V was shortened by 1 base and J by 0 bases, with 3 bases between the two germline ends. Germline V gene data show CDR1 as LGHDT and CDR2 as YNNKEL (reference sequence). CDR3 DNA: TGTGCCAGCAGCCAAGTCGCGAACACCGGGGAGCTGTTTTTT. It is translated as CASSQVANTGELFF.

The chain is built from TRBV4-1 and TRBJ2-7; 14 bases agree with TRBD2. Germline CDR1 and CDR2: MGHRA and YSYEKL. The junction had 2 bases not matched to a gene; V was cut back by 1 base and J by 3 bases. The CDR3 length is 16 residues. The CDR3 region is CASSQVGTSGSYEQYF. CDR3 DNA: TGCGCCAGCAGCCAAGTTGGGACTAGCGGGAGCTACGAGCAGTACTTC.

This rearrangement joins TRBV6-1 to TRBJ2-1, with D possibly matching TRBD1 (5 bases). The CDR3 loop spans 16 amino acids. The germline CDR1 and CDR2 sequences are MNHNS and SASEGT. The germline V and J ends were trimmed by 2 bases and 6 bases, with 17 bases remaining between them. The DNA for the CDR3 is TGTGCCAGCAGTGAAACCCAATCAGGGAAAACCAATGAGCAGTTCTTC. Translating gives CASSETQSGKTNEQFF.

The chain recombines TRBV10-3 with TRBJ1-3; D gene unclear. The CDR3 runs 16 residues. CDR1 is ENHRY and CDR2 is SYGVKD in the germline V gene. Trimming shortened V by 2 bases and J by 2 bases, and 13 bases separated the two germline ends. The CDR3 region is CAISENWAGAGNTIYF. CDR3 coding DNA: TGTGCCATCAGTGAGAACTGGGCCGGGGCTGGAAACACCATATATTTT.

V gene TRBV19 combines with J gene TRBJ1-5; 12 nucleotides align to TRBD1. J was trimmed by 6 bases and V by 5 bases; bases with no gene match: 5. The CDR3 contains 15 residues. The germline V gene encodes CDR1 LNHDA and CDR2 SQIVND (reference sequence). DNA for the CDR3: TGTGCCAGTAGTCCAGGGACAGGGGGCTTTCAGCCCCAGCATTTT. Translated: CASSPGTGGFQPQHF.

The chain recombines TRBV7-9 with TRBJ2-2; maybe TRBD2 (6 bases). Germline CDR1 reads SEHNR; CDR2 reads FQNEAQ (reference sequence). The CDR3 is 14 residues long. Trimming took off 5 bases at V and 6 bases at J, with 13 bases between the two ends. CDR3 sequence: CASSLLRESGELFF. For the CDR3, the DNA is TGTGCCAGCAGCCTTCTTCGGGAGTCCGGGGAGCTGTTTTTT.

The rearrangement uses TRBV3-1 (or the pseudogene TRBV3-2) and TRBJ2-3; 16 nucleotides line up with TRBD2. The CDR3 length is 21 residues. Germline trimming cut 3 bases from V and 5 bases from J; bases unmatched to any gene: 17. Germline V gives CDR1 LGHDT, CDR2 YNNKEL (reference sequence). The CDR3 here is CASSHYSPGLAGGGNKDTQYF. CDR3 coding DNA: TGTGCCAGCAGCCATTACTCCCCGGGACTAGCGGGAGGGGGGAATAAAGATACGCAGTATTTT.

This chain connects TRBV5-1 to TRBJ1-1; TRBD1 matches at 8 bases. V dropped 7 bases and J dropped 7; count of bases not matched to a gene: 6. The germline V gene has CDR1 SGHRS and CDR2 YFSETQ. The CDR3 consists of 12 residues. The chain's CDR3 is CASSGQAGEAFF. DNA for the CDR3: TGCGCCAGCTCGGGACAGGCGGGTGAAGCTTTCTTT. Full variable domain (rest looked up from reference TRBV5-1 and TRBJ1-1): KAGVTQTPRYLIKTRGQQVTLSCSPISGHRSVSWYQQTPGQGLQFLFEYFSETQRNKGNFPGRFSGRQFSNSRSEMNVSTLELGDSALYLCASSGQAGEAFFGQGTRLTVV.

CDR3 sequence: CASSQGQGVSNSPLHF. The CDR3 DNA reads as TGTGCCAGCAGCCAGGGACAGGGGGTCTCTAATTCACCCCTCCACTTT. This chain connects TRBV14 to TRBJ1-6, with 11 bases fitting TRBD1. Germline CDR1 and CDR2: SGHDN and FVKESK. The CDR3 covers 16 residues. Losses at the gene ends were 3 bases for V and 6 bases for J; bases not matched to a gene: 4.

The chain carries TRBV6-5 and TRBJ2-5; D is undetermined. Germline V gives CDR1 MNHEY, CDR2 SVGAGI. This CDR3 comprises 15 residues. V dropped 6 bases and J dropped 13 bases, with 27 bases sitting between them. The CDR3 nucleotides are TGTGCCAGCAGACCCGTCGACACAACCAGTGCCTTGTGGTACTTC. The encoded protein is CASRPVDTTSALWYF.

This chain uses TRBV15 with TRBJ1-4, with TRBD1 as a possible D gene (6 bases). The CDR3 is 15 amino acids. V gave up 5 bases and J gave up 3 bases, with 13 bases separating them. Germline V gene lookup returns CDR1 LNHNV and CDR2 YYDKDF (reference sequence). The CDR3 DNA follows: TGTGCCACCAGCCTTAACAGGGCGGCTAATGAAAAACTGTTTTTT. It translates to CATSLNRAANEKLFF.

The chain employs TRBV2 and TRBJ1-1, with D hard to call. The CDR3 covers 15 residues. V dropped 6 bases and J dropped 10 bases, with 24 bases sitting between them. Germline CDR1 SNHLY, CDR2 FYNNEI. The CDR3 nucleotides are TGTGCCAGCAGCTCGGAACCGGGCAAACTAGTTGTAGCTTTCTTT. This translates into CASSSEPGKLVVAFF. The complete variable domain, with remaining parts taken from reference TRBV2 and TRBJ1-1, reads EPEVTQTPSHQVTQMGQEVILRCVPISNHLYFYWYRQILGQKVEFLVSFYNNEISEKSEIFDDQFSVERPDGSNFTLKIRSTKLEDSAMYFCASSSEPGKLVVAFFGQGTRLTVV.

The gene calls are TRBV28 and TRBJ2-7, with TRBD2 matching over 8 bases. The V gene's germline CDR1 is MDHEN and CDR2 SYDVKM. V shed 5 bases and J 4 bases; nucleotides not matched to a gene: 13. CDR3 length: 16 residues. This chain's CDR3 is CASSTWGGGRRYEQYF. For the CDR3, the DNA is TGTGCCAGCAGTACCTGGGGGGGCGGGAGGCGTTACGAGCAGTACTTC.

This clone was seen a single time. The rearrangement uses TRBV7-9 and TRBJ1-3, with TRBD1 matching 8 bases. This CDR3 is built from 14 residues. Germline CDR1 SEHNR, CDR2 FQNEAQ (reference sequence). The V and J ends lost 5 bases and 4 bases, in that order; junction bases with no gene match: 4. CDR3 loop: CASSVTGAGNTIYF. For the CDR3, the DNA is TGTGCCAGCAGCGTGACAGGGGCCGGAAACACCATATATTTT.

V and J are TRBV2 and TRBJ2-7; D gene uncertain. Trimming pared 4 bases from V and 4 bases from J, leaving 11 bases between. This CDR3 contains 13 residues. Germline V gives CDR1 SNHLY, CDR2 FYNNEI. CDR3 DNA sequence: TGTGCCAGCAGTGTAGAGACTCGATACGAGCAGTACTTC. Protein sequence: CASSVETRYEQYF.